These 2 T cell receptor beta chains were sequenced from one sample in a study of cytomegalovirus exposure and HLA in healthy donors. In the PCR, 60 Vbeta and 13 Jbeta primers were used. Profiling relied on immunoSEQ multiplex PCR, and the TCRdb table lists in-frame clones only, not all of them. The sample contains some 120,000 clones, 75% to 85% of which appear only once. The sample comprised PBMCs. Receptor source: a male donor in good health and CMV-seronegative.

This rearrangement joins TRBV25-1 to TRBJ2-2, with 9 bases identical to TRBD2. CDR3 length: 15 amino acids. After removal of 6 bases from V and 2 bases from J, the junction contained 4 bases not matched to a gene. Germline V gene sequence: CDR1 MGHDK, CDR2 SYGVNS. CDR3: CASRGGRVNTGELFF. In DNA, the CDR3 is TGTGCCAGCAGGGGCGGGAGGGTAAACACCGGGGAGCTGTTTTTT.

V and J are TRBV29-1 and TRBJ2-1; 8 nucleotides line up with TRBD2. The germline CDR1 and CDR2 sequences are SQVTM and ANQGSEA. V lost 4 bases, J lost 7 bases, and 12 bases stayed unmatched. The CDR3 has 15 amino acids. CDR3 in amino acids: CSVVWVEREQNEQFF. Here the CDR3 DNA reads TGCAGCGTTGTTTGGGTTGAGCGGGAGCAAAATGAGCAGTTCTTC.